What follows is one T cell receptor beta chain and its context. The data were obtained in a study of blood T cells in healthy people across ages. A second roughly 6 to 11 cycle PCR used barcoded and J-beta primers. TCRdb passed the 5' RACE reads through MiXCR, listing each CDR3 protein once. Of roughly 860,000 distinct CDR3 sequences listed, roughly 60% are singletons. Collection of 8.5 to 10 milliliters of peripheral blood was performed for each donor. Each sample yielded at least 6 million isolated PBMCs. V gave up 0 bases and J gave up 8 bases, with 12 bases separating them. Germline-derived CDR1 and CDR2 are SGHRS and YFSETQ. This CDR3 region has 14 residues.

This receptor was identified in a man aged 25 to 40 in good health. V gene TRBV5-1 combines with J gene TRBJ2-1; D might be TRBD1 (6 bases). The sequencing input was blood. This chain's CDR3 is CASSLEVQGHEQFF. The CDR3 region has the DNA TGCGCCAGCAGCTTGGAGGTACAGGGCCATGAGCAGTTCTTC.